This T cell receptor beta chain was retrieved from a study of blood T cell repertoires in COVID-19. Study overall: PBMCs, B-cell-depleted T cells, or T cells were the source of the cDNA or gDNA that made up the material.

Generated by immunoSEQ multiplex PCR, the TCRdb table keeps only in-frame clones and is missing some. The sample lists 300,000 to 450,000 clones; roughly nine tenths were seen once. V was clipped by 5 bases and J by 0 bases; unmatched bases: 1. Germline V gene data show CDR1 as MDHEN and CDR2 as SYDVKM. This CDR3 contains 14 residues. This clone was detected only a few times. Sequencing used PBMCs or T cells enriched from blood (not recorded which). This receptor was taken from a woman in her twenties or thirties who had recovered from COVID-19. This chain connects TRBV28 to TRBJ2-7; 10 bases line up with TRBD1. The CDR3 protein is CASSRTGGSYEQYF. Here the CDR3 DNA reads TGTGCCAGCAGTAGGACAGGGGGCTCCTACGAGCAGTACTTC.